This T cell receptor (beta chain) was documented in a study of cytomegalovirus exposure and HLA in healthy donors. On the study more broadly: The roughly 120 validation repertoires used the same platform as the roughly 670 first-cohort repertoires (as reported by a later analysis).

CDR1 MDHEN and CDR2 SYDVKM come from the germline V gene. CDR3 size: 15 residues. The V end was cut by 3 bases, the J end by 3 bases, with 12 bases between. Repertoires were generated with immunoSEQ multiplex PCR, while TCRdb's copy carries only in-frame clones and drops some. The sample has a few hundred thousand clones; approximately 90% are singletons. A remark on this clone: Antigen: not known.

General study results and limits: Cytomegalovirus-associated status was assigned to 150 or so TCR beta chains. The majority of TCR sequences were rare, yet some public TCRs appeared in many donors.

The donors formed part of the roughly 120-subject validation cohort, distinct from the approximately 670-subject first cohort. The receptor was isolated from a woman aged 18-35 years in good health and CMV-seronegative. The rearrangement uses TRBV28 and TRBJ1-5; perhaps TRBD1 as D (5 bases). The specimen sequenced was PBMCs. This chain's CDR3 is CASSFQGRDNQPQHF. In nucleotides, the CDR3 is TGTGCCAGCAGTTTTCAGGGCAGGGACAATCAGCCCCAGCATTTT.